This T cell receptor beta chain was observed in a study of blood T cells in healthy people across ages. J lost 1 base, V lost 6 bases, and 9 bases had no gene match. Germline V gives CDR1 MNHEY, CDR2 SVGEGT. CDR3 length: 17 residues. Next came a second PCR, run for roughly 7 to 12 cycles, which used a sample-barcoded 5' primer along with a J-beta primer mix. TCRdb passed the 5' RACE reads through MiXCR, listing each CDR3 protein once. The sample lists 750,000 to 850,000 distinct CDR3 sequences, 25% seen once, with 3% to 4% in the top ten. This same sample was also part of a study on T cells of mothers and their children.

The rearrangement links TRBV6-2 or TRBV6-3 to TRBJ2-3, with 11 bases lining up with TRBD2. Sequencing was carried out using blood. The source of this sequence is a boy aged 10-17 years in good health. The CDR3 DNA follows: TGTGCCAGCAGACCCTGGGGACTAGCGGAAGGCACAGATACGCAGTATTTT. It specifies CASRPWGLAEGTDTQYF.